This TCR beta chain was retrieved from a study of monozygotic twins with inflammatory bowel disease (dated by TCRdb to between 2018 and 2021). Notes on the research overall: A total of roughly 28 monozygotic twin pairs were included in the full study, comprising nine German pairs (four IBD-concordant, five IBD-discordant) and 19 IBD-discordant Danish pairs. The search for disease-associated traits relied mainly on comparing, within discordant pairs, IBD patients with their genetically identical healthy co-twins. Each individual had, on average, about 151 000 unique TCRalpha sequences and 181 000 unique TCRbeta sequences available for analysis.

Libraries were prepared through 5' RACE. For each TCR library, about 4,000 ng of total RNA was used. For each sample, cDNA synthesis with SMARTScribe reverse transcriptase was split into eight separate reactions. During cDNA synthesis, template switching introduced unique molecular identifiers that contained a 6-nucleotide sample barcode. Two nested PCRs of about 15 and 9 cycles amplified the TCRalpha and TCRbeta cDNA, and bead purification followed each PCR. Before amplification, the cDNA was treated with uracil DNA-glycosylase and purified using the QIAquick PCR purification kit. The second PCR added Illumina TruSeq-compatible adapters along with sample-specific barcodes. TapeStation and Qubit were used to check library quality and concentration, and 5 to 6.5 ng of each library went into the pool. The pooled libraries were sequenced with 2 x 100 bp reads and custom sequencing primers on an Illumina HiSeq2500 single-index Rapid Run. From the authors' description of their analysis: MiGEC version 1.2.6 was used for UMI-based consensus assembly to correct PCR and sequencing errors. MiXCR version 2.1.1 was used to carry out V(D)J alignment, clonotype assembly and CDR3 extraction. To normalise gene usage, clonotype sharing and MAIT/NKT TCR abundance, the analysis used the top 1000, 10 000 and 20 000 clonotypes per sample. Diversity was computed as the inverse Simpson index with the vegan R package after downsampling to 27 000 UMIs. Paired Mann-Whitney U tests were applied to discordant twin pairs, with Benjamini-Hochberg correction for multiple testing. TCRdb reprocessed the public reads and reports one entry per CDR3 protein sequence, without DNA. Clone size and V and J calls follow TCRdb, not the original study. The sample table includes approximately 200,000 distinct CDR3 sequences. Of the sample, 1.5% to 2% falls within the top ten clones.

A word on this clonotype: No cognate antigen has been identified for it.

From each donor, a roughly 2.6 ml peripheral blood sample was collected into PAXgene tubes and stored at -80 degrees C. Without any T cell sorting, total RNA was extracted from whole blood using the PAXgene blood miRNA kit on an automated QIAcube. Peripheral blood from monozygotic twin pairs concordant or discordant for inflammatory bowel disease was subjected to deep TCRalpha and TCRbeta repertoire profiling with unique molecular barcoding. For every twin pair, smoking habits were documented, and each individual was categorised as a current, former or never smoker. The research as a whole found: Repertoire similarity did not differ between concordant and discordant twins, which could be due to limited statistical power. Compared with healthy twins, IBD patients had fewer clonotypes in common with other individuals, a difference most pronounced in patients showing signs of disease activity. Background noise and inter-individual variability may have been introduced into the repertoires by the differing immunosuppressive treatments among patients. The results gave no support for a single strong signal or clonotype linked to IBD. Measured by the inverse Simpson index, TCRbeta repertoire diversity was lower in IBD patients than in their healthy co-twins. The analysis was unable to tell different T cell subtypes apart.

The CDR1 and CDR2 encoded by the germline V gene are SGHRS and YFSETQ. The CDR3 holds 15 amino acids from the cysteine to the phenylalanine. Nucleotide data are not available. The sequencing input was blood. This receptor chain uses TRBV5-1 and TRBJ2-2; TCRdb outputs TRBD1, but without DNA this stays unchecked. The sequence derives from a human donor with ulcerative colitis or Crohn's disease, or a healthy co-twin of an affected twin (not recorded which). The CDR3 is CASSDRGSGTGELFF.